The rows below give T cell receptor beta chains drawn from one sample of a study of blood T cell repertoires in COVID-19. The data were produced by immunoSEQ multiplex PCR, yet TCRdb's version contains in-frame clones alone and is incomplete. The sample carries about 60,000 clones, approximately 85% recorded once. The sequenced sample was peripheral blood. Receptors originate from a man aged 50 to 59 with active COVID-19. The CDR3 runs from the conserved cysteine through the conserved F or W. The order of the fields is CDR3 protein, J gene, V gene.

CDR3 protein: CASSLALQTYGYTF
J gene: TRBJ1-2
V gene: TRBV7-8

CDR3 protein: CASSLSTSGGEDEQFF
J gene: TRBJ2-1
V gene: TRBV6-4

CDR3 protein: CASRRDTEAFF
J gene: TRBJ1-1
V gene: TRBV2

CDR3 protein: CASTSQGGEQYF
J gene: TRBJ2-7
V gene: TRBV6-6

CDR3 protein: CASSYDAGVGTDTQYF
J gene: TRBJ2-3
V gene: TRBV6-5

CDR3 protein: CASSQTGGYSNGYTF
J gene: TRBJ1-2
V gene: TRBV3-1/TRBV3-2

CDR3 protein: CASSRAGMGYTF
J gene: TRBJ1-2
V gene: TRBV6-2/TRBV6-3

CDR3 protein: CASSSTTNTEAFF
J gene: TRBJ1-1
V gene: TRBV11-2

CDR3 protein: CASSLSRGLDEKLFF
J gene: TRBJ1-4
V gene: TRBV7-2

CDR3 protein: CASTAREGGSGELFF
J gene: TRBJ2-2
V gene: TRBV6-6

CDR3 protein: CASSDSTENTEAFF
J gene: TRBJ1-1
V gene: TRBV6-4

CDR3 protein: CASSSQGGGANEQFF
J gene: TRBJ2-1
V gene: TRBV6-2/TRBV6-3

CDR3 protein: CASSLVWTGGQTQYF
J gene: TRBJ2-5
V gene: TRBV7-2

CDR3 protein: CASSPQGGQNYGYTF
J gene: TRBJ1-2
V gene: TRBV6-5

CDR3 protein: CASSEAQGHGYTF
J gene: TRBJ1-2
V gene: TRBV5-4

CDR3 protein: CASSPGGSNEKLFF
J gene: TRBJ1-4
V gene: TRBV5-4

CDR3 protein: CAWSPFREQGKIAEAFF
J gene: TRBJ1-1
V gene: TRBV30

CDR3 protein: CASSEYRGWDEKLFF
J gene: TRBJ1-4
V gene: TRBV25-1

CDR3 protein: CATSGAGVDTQYF
J gene: TRBJ2-3
V gene: TRBV24-1

CDR3 protein: CASSLGTGGPTDTQYF
J gene: TRBJ2-3
V gene: TRBV7-9

CDR3 protein: CASSLQTSRYTQYF
J gene: TRBJ2-3
V gene: TRBV7-2

CDR3 protein: CASSSLSGGGTDTQYF
J gene: TRBJ2-3
V gene: TRBV7-2

CDR3 protein: CATSRGTSGGAILNEQFF
J gene: TRBJ2-1
V gene: TRBV15

CDR3 protein: CATRTGNEKLFF
J gene: TRBJ1-4
V gene: TRBV3-1/TRBV3-2

CDR3 protein: CAWWAGHGYTF
J gene: TRBJ1-2
V gene: TRBV30

CDR3 protein: CASSQTSHDTDTQYF
J gene: TRBJ2-3
V gene: TRBV5-4

CDR3 protein: CATSDPGPQGTGELFF
J gene: TRBJ2-2
V gene: TRBV24-1

CDR3 protein: CASSLGTSGPSTSTDTQYF
J gene: TRBJ2-3
V gene: TRBV5-1

CDR3 protein: CASSIGKRGGYNEQFF
J gene: TRBJ2-1
V gene: TRBV19

CDR3 protein: CASSLGRVGTYEQYF
J gene: TRBJ2-7
V gene: TRBV5-4

CDR3 protein: CASKEDRGVGGYTF
J gene: TRBJ1-2
V gene: TRBV2

CDR3 protein: CASSLGGGGTSYEQYF
J gene: TRBJ2-7
V gene: TRBV5-1

CDR3 protein: CASSLGGGASGELFF
J gene: TRBJ2-2
V gene: TRBV7-2

CDR3 protein: CASSSWGSDSPLHF
J gene: TRBJ1-6
V gene: TRBV5-6

CDR3 protein: CASRAGGAYTEAFF
J gene: TRBJ1-1
V gene: TRBV6-5

CDR3 protein: CASSQDRGLYEQYF
J gene: TRBJ2-7
V gene: TRBV4-1

CDR3 protein: CASSESSYEQYF
J gene: TRBJ2-7
V gene: TRBV6-6

CDR3 protein: CASSPRGHNRYPKLAKNIQYF
J gene: TRBJ2-4
V gene: TRBV18

CDR3 protein: CASSAQTGVVDEQYF
J gene: TRBJ2-7
V gene: TRBV5-1

CDR3 protein: CASSQPLAGGGETQYF
J gene: TRBJ2-5
V gene: TRBV4-2

CDR3 protein: CASSPRTAYSNQPQHF
J gene: TRBJ1-5
V gene: TRBV28

CDR3 protein: CASRSTHRGLYRTDTQYF
J gene: TRBJ2-3
V gene: TRBV7-3

CDR3 protein: CASSLPTGRGQPQHF
J gene: TRBJ1-5
V gene: TRBV13

CDR3 protein: CASRPSSVQGKNEKLFF
J gene: TRBJ1-4
V gene: TRBV27

CDR3 protein: CASSTSGVGRPPFNEQFF
J gene: TRBJ2-1
V gene: TRBV7-9

CDR3 protein: CASSPHRGTNEKLFF
J gene: TRBJ1-4
V gene: TRBV9

CDR3 protein: CSAAGGSSTDTQYF
J gene: TRBJ2-3
V gene: TRBV29-1

CDR3 protein: CASSPVGGRVSGANVLTF
J gene: TRBJ2-6
V gene: TRBV7-2

CDR3 protein: CASSSQRGSTDTQYF
J gene: TRBJ2-3
V gene: TRBV5-1

CDR3 protein: CASSTDRAVHTEAFF
J gene: TRBJ1-1
V gene: TRBV7-3

CDR3 protein: CASSLALAGAETQYF
J gene: TRBJ2-5
V gene: TRBV5-1

CDR3 protein: CASSEEGVAKNIQYF
J gene: TRBJ2-4
V gene: TRBV2

CDR3 protein: CAWSVGDVEAFF
J gene: TRBJ1-1
V gene: TRBV30

CDR3 protein: CASSGGTGGNQPQHF
J gene: TRBJ1-5
V gene: TRBV2